The 26 T cell receptor beta chains in this list originate from one sample, sequenced in a study of T cell responses to AZD1222 COVID-19 vaccine. Clones were sequenced by immunoSEQ multiplex PCR, and TCRdb holds only the in-frame ones, with some missing. Of around 150,000 clones listed, roughly 84% are singletons. The sequencing used peripheral blood, collected on day 0 of AZD1222 vaccination. These receptors all come from an adult in good health.

CDR3 in amino acids: CASSQDGAGSLFGYTF. As DNA, the CDR3 is TGTGCCAGCAGCCAAGATGGGGCCGGGAGTTTGTTTGGCTACACCTTC. The chain carries TRBV3-1 (or the pseudogene TRBV3-2) and TRBJ1-2; a possible D gene is TRBD1 (5 bases). Trimming took off 0 bases at V and 7 bases at J, with 18 bases between the two ends. The CDR3 is 16 residues long. Germline loops: CDR1 LGHDT, CDR2 YNNKEL (reference sequence).

The V and J genes are TRBV5-1 and TRBJ2-7; D is perhaps TRBD2 (5 bases). Trimming took 5 bases from V and 0 from J, leaving 12 bases between them. The CDR3 runs 14 residues. Germline-derived CDR1 and CDR2 are SGHRS and YFSETQ. CDR3 nucleotide sequence: TGCGCCAGCAGTGAGGGAGCGGCCTCCTACGAGCAGTACTTC. Translation: CASSEGAASYEQYF.

V and J are TRBV28 and TRBJ2-3; D is perhaps TRBD2 (6 bases). From germline, CDR1 is MDHEN and CDR2 SYDVKM. The CDR3 is 14 residues long. V shed 6 bases and J shed 4 bases, with 14 bases lying between them. The CDR3 loop reads CASSSPVAADTQYF. In DNA, the CDR3 is TGTGCCAGCAGCTCACCGGTAGCGGCAGATACGCAGTATTTT. Full variable domain (missing parts from reference TRBV28 and TRBJ2-3): DVKVTQSSRYLVKRTGEKVFLECVQDMDHENMFWYRQDPGLGLRLIYFSYDVKMKEKGDIPEGYSVSREKKERFSLILESASTNQTSMYLCASSSPVAADTQYFGPGTRLTVL.

The gene calls are TRBV28 and TRBJ2-3; TRBD2 agrees at 13 bases. The CDR3 loop spans 17 amino acids. V dropped 5 bases and J dropped 0; count of bases not matched to a gene: 5. Germline values: CDR1 MDHEN, CDR2 SYDVKM. The CDR3 coding sequence is TGTGCCAGCAGTGGACTAGCGGGAGCCCCTAGCACAGATACGCAGTATTTT. It encodes CASSGLAGAPSTDTQYF.

The chain couples TRBV27 to TRBJ2-3, with D possibly being TRBD1 (5 bases). This CDR3 has 14 residues. Germline V lookup: CDR1 MNHEY, CDR2 SMNVEV (reference sequence). V lost 2 bases to trimming and J lost 4 bases, with 10 bases between them. The CDR3 region is CASSLGAGPDTQYF. CDR3 DNA sequence: TGTGCCAGCAGTTTAGGGGCCGGACCAGATACGCAGTATTTT.

The chain is built from TRBV9 and TRBJ2-1, with 7 positions matching TRBD1. The CDR3 has 14 residues. CDR1 SGDLS and CDR2 YYNGEE come from the germline V gene. The junction had 4 bases not matched to a gene; V was cut back by 3 bases and J by 4 bases. The DNA for the CDR3 is TGTGCCAGCAGCGGCCGGGACAGTTACAATGAGCAGTTCTTC. This encodes CASSGRDSYNEQFF.

The chain joins TRBV2 to TRBJ2-7; D possibly corresponds to TRBD1 (6 bases). The CDR3 loop spans 14 amino acids. Germline-derived CDR1 and CDR2 are SNHLY and FYNNEI. Trimming took off 6 bases at V and 4 bases at J, with 16 bases between the two ends. In nucleotides, the CDR3 is TGTGCCAGCAGGACACAGGGTCGGTCGTACGAGCAGTACTTC. As protein: CASRTQGRSYEQYF.

Notes on this clone: Other DNA variants within this sample encode the same CDR3. This chain connects TRBV27 to TRBJ2-7, with 7 nucleotides matching TRBD2. CDR1 is MNHEY, CDR2 SMNVEV, per germline (reference sequence). V was clipped by 5 bases and J by 0 bases; unmatched bases: 1. CDR3 length: 13 amino acids. CDR3: CASSRTSSYEQYF. The DNA of the CDR3 is TGTGCCAGCAGTCGGACTAGCTCCTACGAGCAGTACTTC.

The chain combines TRBV29-1 with TRBJ2-6, with D hard to call. Germline V gene data show CDR1 as SQVTM and CDR2 as ANQGSEA. Trimming cost V 6 bases and J 0 bases, with 6 bases left between them. The length of the CDR3 is 13 residues. The CDR3: CSVRASGANVLTF. CDR3 nucleotide sequence: TGCAGCGTCCGGGCCTCTGGGGCCAACGTCCTGACTTTC. The variable domain in full, completed from reference TRBV29-1 and TRBJ2-6, reads SAVISQKPSRDICQRGTSLTIQCQVDSQVTMMFWYRQQPGQSLTLIATANQGSEATYESGFVIDKFPISRPNLTFSTLTVSNMSPEDSSIYLCSVRASGANVLTFGAGSRLTVL.

The table lists this clone with a count of one. The chain joins TRBV30 to TRBJ1-2, with 7 positions matching TRBD1. CDR3 length: 13 amino acids. CDR1 and CDR2 (germline): GTSNPN, SVGIG (reference sequence). The V segment lost 0 bases and the J segment 8 bases; nucleotides outside the gene matches: 6. The DNA for the CDR3 is TGTGCCTGGAGTGTTAACAGGGGTAGAGGCTACACCTTC. This gives the protein CAWSVNRGRGYTF.

The rearrangement joins TRBV10-2 to TRBJ1-3; D gene ambiguous. This CDR3 has 15 residues. V was cut by 7 bases and J by 0 bases, with 13 bases left in between. Per the germline V gene, CDR1 is WSHSY and CDR2 is SAAADI. The chain's CDR3 is CASTTTVLSGNTIYF. The CDR3 DNA follows: TGCGCCAGCACTACGACGGTCCTCTCTGGAAACACCATATATTTT.

The chain employs TRBV13 and TRBJ1-4, with a possible D match to TRBD1 (5 bases). The CDR3 contains 16 residues. Trimming left V 3 bases short and J 2 bases short, with 13 bases between. The germline V gene has CDR1 PRHDT and CDR2 FYEKMQ (reference sequence). The CDR3 nucleotides are TGTGCCAGCAGCTTGGGGCAGGGTTCGACTAATGAAAAACTGTTTTTT. This encodes CASSLGQGSTNEKLFF.

V is TRBV28 and J is TRBJ2-1; no definite D call. CDR1 is MDHEN, CDR2 SYDVKM, per germline. Trimming took 4 bases from V and 5 from J, leaving 21 bases between them. The CDR3 has 17 residues. This chain's CDR3 is CASSYLDILTTDNEQFF. The CDR3 DNA reads as TGTGCCAGCAGTTATTTAGATATCCTTACTACCGACAATGAGCAGTTCTTC.

This clone was counted once. The V gene is TRBV5-6, the J gene TRBJ2-1; D perhaps matches TRBD1 (6 bases). Germline V lookup: CDR1 SGHDT, CDR2 YYEEEE. This CDR3 contains 12 residues. Trimming removed 5 bases at V and 8 bases at J, with 11 bases between. CDR3: CASRQGRYEQFF. In DNA form, the CDR3 reads TGTGCCAGCAGACAGGGTAGGTATGAGCAGTTCTTC. Supplemented by reference TRBV5-6 and TRBJ2-1, the full variable domain reads DAGVTQSPTHLIKTRGQQVTLRCSPKSGHDTVSWYQQALGQGPQFIFQYYEEEERQRGNFPDRFSGHQFPNYSSELNVNALLLGDSALYLCASRQGRYEQFFGPGTRLTVL.

This clone was observed a single time. V gene TRBV28 combines with J gene TRBJ2-3; D is possibly TRBD2 (5 bases). The CDR3 sequence is 16 residues long. Germline CDR1 reads MDHEN; CDR2 reads SYDVKM. The V end lost 4 bases, the J end lost 1 base, and 15 bases lay between the germline ends. CDR3 DNA sequence: TGTGCCAGCAGTTCCCCCAGGAGGATCCGCACAGATACGCAGTATTTT. As protein: CASSSPRRIRTDTQYF. Full variable domain (outside the CDR3, taken from reference TRBV28 and TRBJ2-3): DVKVTQSSRYLVKRTGEKVFLECVQDMDHENMFWYRQDPGLGLRLIYFSYDVKMKEKGDIPEGYSVSREKKERFSLILESASTNQTSMYLCASSSPRRIRTDTQYFGPGTRLTVL.

The rearrangement uses TRBV5-1 and TRBJ2-1, with 12 bases aligning to TRBD1. The CDR3 is 16 residues long. J gave up 7 bases and V 4 bases, and 9 bases lay outside the gene matches. Germline V gene sequence: CDR1 SGHRS, CDR2 YFSETQ. Here the CDR3 DNA reads TGCGCCAGCAGCAAGGGACAGGGGGCGCCGGGTAATGAGCAGTTCTTC. This translates into CASSKGQGAPGNEQFF.

This sequence joins TRBV28 and TRBJ1-6, with D unresolved. The CDR3 runs 15 residues. V shed 2 bases and J shed 0 bases, with 5 bases lying between them. The germline V gene has CDR1 MDHEN and CDR2 SYDVKM. Here the CDR3 reads CASSLRSSYNSPLHF. Written as DNA, the CDR3 is TGTGCCAGCAGTTTACGGAGCTCCTATAATTCACCCCTCCACTTT.

This clone has just one count. The chain is built from TRBV19 and TRBJ2-1; the D is unclear. Looked up from germline, CDR1 is LNHDA and CDR2 is SQIVND (reference sequence). V was clipped by 6 bases and J by 6 bases, with 9 bases between them. CDR3 length: 12 residues. The CDR3 here is CASSEYFNEQFF. CDR3 sequence (DNA): TGTGCCAGTAGCGAATACTTCAATGAGCAGTTCTTC.

This clone is a singleton in its sample. The chain combines TRBV5-4 with TRBJ1-1, with 7 bases that match TRBD1. CDR1 and CDR2 from the germline V gene are SGHNT and YYREEE (reference sequence). The V and J ends lost 4 bases and 0 bases, in that order; junction bases with no gene match: 6. The CDR3 totals 15 residues. The CDR3: CASSAPGGVNTEAFF. The CDR3 DNA sequence: TGTGCCAGCAGCGCCCCAGGGGGGGTGAACACTGAAGCTTTCTTT. The full variable domain, with the rest looked up from reference TRBV5-4 and TRBJ1-1, is ETGVTQSPTHLIKTRGQQVTLRCSSQSGHNTVSWYQQALGQGPQFIFQYYREEENGRGNFPPRFSGLQFPNYSSELNVNALELDDSALYLCASSAPGGVNTEAFFGQGTRLTVV.

The chain recombines TRBV6-5 with TRBJ1-2, with a tentative D call TRBD1 (6 bases). Germline values: CDR1 MNHEY, CDR2 SVGAGI. V lost 5 bases and J 6 bases, leaving 13 bases between the germline ends. This CDR3 region has 13 residues. DNA for the CDR3: TGTGCCAGCAGTCTACAGGGAAAGGATGGCTACACCTTC. This encodes CASSLQGKDGYTF.

The chain combines TRBV5-1 with TRBJ2-2; TRBD1 matches at 11 bases. CDR1 and CDR2 from the germline V gene are SGHRS and YFSETQ. Trimming removed 1 base from V and 4 bases from J; junction bases left unmatched: 3. CDR3 size: 16 residues. CDR3 nucleotide sequence: TGCGCCAGCAGCTTGAGAGGGACAGGGGGCACCGGGGAGCTGTTTTTT. Amino acids: CASSLRGTGGTGELFF.

The gene calls are TRBV19 and TRBJ2-2; TRBD1 might be the D (5 bases). Trimming left V 7 bases short and J 5 bases short, with 14 bases between. The germline V gene encodes CDR1 LNHDA and CDR2 SQIVND (reference sequence). The CDR3 extends over 14 amino acids. In nucleotides, the CDR3 is TGTGCCAGTACTCAGGACACGAGGACCGGGGAGCTGTTTTTT. Translated: CASTQDTRTGELFF.

The J gene is TRBJ1-1, the V gene TRBV19; D ambiguous. Germline loops: CDR1 LNHDA, CDR2 SQIVND (reference sequence). The germline V and J ends were trimmed by 5 bases and 3 bases, with 19 bases remaining between them. The length of the CDR3 is 16 residues. This CDR3 reads CASSPGGGVGDTEAFF. CDR3 bases: TGTGCCAGTAGTCCAGGAGGTGGGGTCGGAGACACTGAAGCTTTCTTT.

The rearrangement joins TRBV7-2 to TRBJ1-6, with D possibly matching TRBD1 (6 bases). This CDR3 spans 15 amino acids. V gave up 1 base and J gave up 9 bases, with 13 bases separating them. CDR1 is SGHTA and CDR2 is FQGNSA in the germline V gene. The CDR3 is CASSLETGRGSPLHF. The DNA for the CDR3 is TGTGCCAGCAGCTTAGAGACAGGCCGGGGTTCACCCCTCCACTTT.

The genes are TRBV11-2 and TRBJ2-1; 8 nucleotides line up with TRBD2. The CDR3 has 16 residues. Germline-derived CDR1 and CDR2 are SGHAT and FQNNGV. The trim removed 3 bases at V and 7 bases at J, leaving 11 bases unmatched. CDR3 nucleotides: TGTGCCAGCAGCTTTACGACGAGGGGCGGGAGGAATGAGCAGTTCTTC. The encoded protein is CASSFTTRGGRNEQFF.

This clone was recorded once. The chain couples TRBV7-9 to TRBJ1-6; perhaps TRBD1 as D (6 bases). This CDR3 contains 18 residues. Germline CDR1 SEHNR, CDR2 FQNEAQ (reference sequence). V was trimmed by 5 bases and J by 8 bases, leaving 25 bases between them. This chain's CDR3 is CASSLPTRGRGRHSPLHF. CDR3 in DNA: TGTGCCAGCAGCCTCCCAACACGGGGCAGGGGTCGGCATTCACCCCTCCACTTT.